Presented here are 14 T cell receptor beta chains from one specimen sequenced in a study of early T cells in non-severe SARS-CoV-2 infection. TCRdb reanalysed the 5' RACE reads using MiXCR and keeps one entry per CDR3 protein. The table lists roughly 90,000 distinct CDR3 sequences, over 12% of them singletons. The sequencing input was whole blood. These TCRs come from an adult who was a healthcare worker with PCR-confirmed SARS-CoV-2 infection or an uninfected control (not recorded which).

This clonotype was observed a handful of times. The CDR3 region has the DNA TGCGCCAGCAGCTTGGAAGTGGGAGATTCACCCCTCCACTTT. Amino acids: CASSLEVGDSPLHF. The chain links TRBV5-1 to TRBJ1-6; D call uncertain. Trimming pared 0 bases from V and 8 bases from J, leaving 9 bases between. The CDR3 has 14 residues. Germline V lookup: CDR1 SGHRS, CDR2 YFSETQ.

V and J are TRBV7-2 and TRBJ2-1; D perhaps matches TRBD1 (6 bases). V was cut by 7 bases and J by 4 bases, with 11 bases left in between. This CDR3 region has 13 residues. Germline V CDR1 and CDR2: SGHTA, FQGNSA. CDR3 sequence reads: CASTSGTYNEQFF. CDR3 nucleotides: TGTGCCAGCACGTCAGGGACATACAATGAGCAGTTCTTC.

There are many counts of this clonotype. The chain employs TRBV12-3 or TRBV12-4 and TRBJ2-5; D perhaps matches TRBD2 (7 bases). V lost 5 bases to trimming and J lost 5 bases, with 15 bases between them. The CDR3 runs to 14 residues. CDR3 nucleotides: TGTGCCAGCAGTCTATATGGCGGGGGCGAGACCCAGTACTTC. Amino acid sequence: CASSLYGGGETQYF.

This clonotype was picked up a small number of times. This chain links TRBV4-1 with TRBJ2-3; no clear D gene. Trimming removed 1 base from V and 1 base from J, with 6 bases in between. The CDR3 has 14 residues. Germline-derived CDR1 and CDR2 are MGHRA and YSYEKL. As DNA, the CDR3 is TGCGCCAGCAGCCAAGCCCCAGGCACAGATACGCAGTATTTT. Its translation: CASSQAPGTDTQYF.

The table lists this clonotype with a few counts. This chain links TRBV10-2 with TRBJ2-7; D perhaps matches TRBD2 (5 bases). This CDR3 comprises 13 residues. V lost 3 bases, J lost 9 bases, and 15 bases lay in between. Germline V gene sequence: CDR1 WSHSY, CDR2 SAAADI. The CDR3 nucleotides read TGCGCCAGCAGTGAAAACGTGGGCAGCGGGCAGTACGTC. This translates into CASSENVGSGQYV.

This clonotype was observed at least ten times. The chain carries TRBV6-1 and TRBJ1-2; D is unclear. This CDR3 contains 13 residues. Trimming took 6 bases from V and 5 from J, leaving 13 bases between them. Looked up from germline, CDR1 is MNHNS and CDR2 is SASEGT. CDR3 sequence reads: CASRESGVYGYTF. The CDR3 DNA reads as TGTGCCAGCAGAGAAAGCGGAGTGTATGGCTACACCTTC.

The CDR3 coding sequence is TGCAGCGCGGGACAGGGGGTAGCCAAAAACATTCAGTACTTC. Amino acids: CSAGQGVAKNIQYF. This sequence joins TRBV29-1 and TRBJ2-4, with 11 bases lining up with TRBD1. The V segment lost 7 bases and the J segment 0 bases; nucleotides outside the gene matches: 2. The length of the CDR3 is 14 residues. Germline V CDR1 and CDR2: SQVTM, ANQGSEA.

Concerning this clonotype itself: At one of its ends the junction is not consistent with the germline gene, which may arise from a read error. The rearrangement uses TRBV6-1 and TRBJ2-5; D is possibly TRBD1 (5 bases). CDR1 and CDR2 (germline): MNHNS, SASEGT. The CDR3 contains 16 residues. The CDR3 sequence: CASSSFYVRVGETHYF. CDR3 DNA sequence: TGTGCCAGCAGTAGTTTTTACGTCAGGGTCGGAGAGACCCATTACTTC.

The chain uses TRBV6-6 and TRBJ2-2; perhaps TRBD2 as D (6 bases). Trimming left V 0 bases short and J 5 bases short, with 13 bases between. The V gene's germline CDR1 is MNHNY and CDR2 SVGAGI (reference sequence). The CDR3 sequence is 16 residues long. For the CDR3, the DNA is TGTGCCAGCAGTTACTCGGGTGGAGGGAAAACCGGGGAGCTGTTTTTT. Protein product: CASSYSGGGKTGELFF.

The chain employs TRBV6-5 and TRBJ2-4, with D perhaps being TRBD1 or TRBD2 (5 bases each). Between the trimmed V and J ends, which lost 2 bases and 3 bases, there was a span of 8 bases. CDR1 and CDR2 (germline): MNHEY, SVGAGI. The CDR3 extends over 14 amino acids. The DNA for the CDR3 is TGTGCCAGCAGTTACAGGGGAGACAAAAACATTCAGTACTTC. This translates into CASSYRGDKNIQYF.

This chain joins TRBV2 and TRBJ1-6; 8 bases line up with TRBD1. The CDR3 extends over 14 amino acids. Trimming took 8 bases from V and 7 from J; bases not matched to a gene: 7. Germline V gene data show CDR1 as SNHLY and CDR2 as FYNNEI. DNA of the CDR3: TGTGCCAGCGGAAGGACAGGGAGCAATTCACCCCTCCACTTT. Its translation is CASGRTGSNSPLHF.

Details on this clonotype: Since a much larger clone is just one base distant, this may be a read error. This chain joins TRBV10-3 and TRBJ1-3; no firm D call. In germline, CDR1 is ENHRY, CDR2 SYGVKD. Trimming took 3 bases from V and 0 from J, leaving 6 bases between them. The CDR3 is 14 amino acids. The CDR3 coding sequence is TGTGCCATCAGTGAACCCTTCTCTGGAAACACCATATATTTT. It codes for CAISEPFSGNTIYF.

V gene TRBV29-1 combines with J gene TRBJ2-3; the D gene is possibly TRBD1 (5 bases). Germline lookup yields CDR1 SQVTM and CDR2 ANQGSEA. Trimming shortened V by 6 bases and J by 3 bases, and 13 bases separated the two germline ends. There are 13 residues in the CDR3. The CDR3 bases are TGCAGCGTAGACAGAACTGGGACAGATACGCAGTATTTT. Translation gives CSVDRTGTDTQYF.

This clonotype was counted ten times or more. The rearrangement joins TRBV7-8 to TRBJ1-5; 7 bases agree with TRBD1. Germline CDR1 is SGHVS and CDR2 is FQNEAQ. The CDR3 runs to 15 residues. The V gene end was trimmed by 3 bases and the J gene end by 2 bases; junction bases not matched to a gene: 4. The CDR3 coding sequence is TGTGCCAGCAGCTTGCGACAGGGCGGCAATCAGCCCCAGCATTTT. It translates to CASSLRQGGNQPQHF.